The sample holds a few counts of the clone carrying this TCR beta chain. The sample comes from a study of T cell repertoires in aging, cancer and after chemotherapy. The template was genomic DNA from peripheral blood, not RNA. This CDR3 has 12 amino acids. Looked up from germline, CDR1 is SGHDN and CDR2 is FVKESK. Trimming cost V 5 bases and J 4 bases, with 8 bases left between them. TRB rearrangements spanning V, D and J were amplified using mixed TRB-A/B primers. TCRdb re-derived calls from the multiplex PCR reads in MiXCR, one entry per CDR3 protein. The profile shows 2,500 to 3,000 distinct CDR3 sequences, approximately 20% of them singletons.

The J gene is TRBJ1-2, the V gene TRBV14; D not certain. The TCR was taken from a human donor with a solid tumor. Sequenced sample: blood. The CDR3 DNA reads as TGTGCCAGCAGCAACCTAGCCTATGGCTACACCTTC. Its translation: CASSNLAYGYTF.